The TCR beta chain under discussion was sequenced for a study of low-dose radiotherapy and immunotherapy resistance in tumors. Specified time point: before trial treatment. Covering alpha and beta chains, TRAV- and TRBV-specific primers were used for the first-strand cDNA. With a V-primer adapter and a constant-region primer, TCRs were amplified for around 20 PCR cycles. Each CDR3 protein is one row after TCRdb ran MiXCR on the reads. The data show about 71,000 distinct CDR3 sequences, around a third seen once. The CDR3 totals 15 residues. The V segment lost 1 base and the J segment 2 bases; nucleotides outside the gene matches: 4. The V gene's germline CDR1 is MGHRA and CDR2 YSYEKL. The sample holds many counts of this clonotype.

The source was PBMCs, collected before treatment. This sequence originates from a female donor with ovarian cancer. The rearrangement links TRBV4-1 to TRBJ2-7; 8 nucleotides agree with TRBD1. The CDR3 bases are TGCGCCAGCAGCCAAGGCGGACAGGGCCCCTACGAGCAGTACTTC. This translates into CASSQGGQGPYEQYF.